The TCR beta chain under discussion was sequenced for a study of T cell repertoires in cytomegalovirus infection. Study observations and caveats: Clonotype analysis showed dominance of the ex vivo response by HLA-C-restricted CMV-specific TCR beta clonotypes. Using cumulative public TCR beta family frequency, the authors identified those who carried CMV together with the relevant HLA.

TCRdb analysed the reads with MiXCR anew, one entry per CDR3 protein. This table has about 200,000 distinct CDR3 sequences, 9.5% appearing once. With regard to this clonotype: Its cognate antigen is unknown.

J was trimmed by 12 bases and V by 2 bases; bases with no gene match: 7. Germline loops: CDR1 SEHNR, CDR2 FQNEAQ (reference sequence). CDR3 length equals 13 residues. The chain joins TRBV7-9 to TRBJ2-1; the match to TRBD2 covers 7 bases. The sequence derives from a human donor in good health (CMV status not recorded). Some clones in this sample may be carry-over from other donors' samples. The sequenced sample consisted of PBMCs. CDR3 protein: CASSLMIAGVQFF. The DNA for the CDR3 is TGTGCCAGCAGCTTAATGATAGCGGGTGTGCAGTTCTTC.